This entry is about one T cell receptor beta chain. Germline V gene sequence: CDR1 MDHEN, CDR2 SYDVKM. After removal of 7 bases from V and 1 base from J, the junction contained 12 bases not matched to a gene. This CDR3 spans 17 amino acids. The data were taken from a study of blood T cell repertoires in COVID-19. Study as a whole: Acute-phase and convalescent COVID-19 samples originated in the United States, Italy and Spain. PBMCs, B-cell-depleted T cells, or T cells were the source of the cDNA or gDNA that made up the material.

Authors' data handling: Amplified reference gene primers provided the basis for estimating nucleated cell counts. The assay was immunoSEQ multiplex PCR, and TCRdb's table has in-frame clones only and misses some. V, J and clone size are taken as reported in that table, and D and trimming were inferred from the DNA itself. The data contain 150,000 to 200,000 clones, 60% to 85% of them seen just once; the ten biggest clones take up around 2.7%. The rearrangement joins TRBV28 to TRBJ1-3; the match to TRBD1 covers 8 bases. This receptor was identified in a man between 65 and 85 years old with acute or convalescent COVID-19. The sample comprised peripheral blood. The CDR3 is CASTIGGRGRSGNTIYF. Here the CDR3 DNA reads TGTGCCAGCACCATTGGCGGCAGGGGGCGATCTGGAAACACCATATATTTT.